This record concerns one TCR beta chain sequence. Its antigen is currently unknown. This record comes from a study of T cells in localized non-small cell lung cancer. Germline V gene data show CDR1 as SGHTA and CDR2 as FQGNSA. The CDR3 sequence is 13 residues long. The ends were cut back, 5 bases at V and 8 bases at J, with 15 bases in the middle. Study findings and constraints: Uninvolved adjacent lung showed higher T cell clonality than tumor.

Profiled with immunoSEQ multiplex PCR; TCRdb holds only in-frame clones, not every one. The data contain 45,000 to 55,000 clones, 77% of them singletons. Here the sequenced sample was peripheral blood, taken before any cancer treatment. The chain joins TRBV7-2 to TRBJ1-2; D unresolved. The receptor's source is a man aged 40 to 69 with stage I squamous cell lung carcinoma. The CDR3 nucleotides read TGTGCCAGCAGCACAAACTACCAGGACGGCTACACCTTC. This codes for CASSTNYQDGYTF.